Below are 12 T cell receptor beta chains sequenced from a single sample in a study of T cell responses to AZD1222 COVID-19 vaccine. TCRdb keeps only in-frame clones here, not all; method: immunoSEQ multiplex PCR. Of approximately 140,000 clones listed, roughly 90% are singletons. Material: peripheral blood, obtained 28 days after the second AZD1222 dose. These receptor sequences come from an adult who received the AZD1222 COVID-19 vaccine.

The chain joins TRBV4-1 to TRBJ2-7, with 11 bases aligning to TRBD2. The CDR3 is 16 amino acids. Germline CDR1 reads MGHRA; CDR2 reads YSYEKL. V was clipped by 0 bases and J by 7 bases; unmatched bases: 8. In DNA form, the CDR3 reads TGCGCCAGCAGCCAAGAACGTCCTAGCGGGAGGCGAGAGCAGTACTTC. This gives the protein CASSQERPSGRREQYF.

The gene calls are TRBV5-5 and TRBJ1-2; perhaps TRBD1 as D (5 bases). Germline V gene lookup returns CDR1 SGHKS and CDR2 YYEKEE (reference sequence). This CDR3 is built from 15 residues. Trimming removed 4 bases at V and 6 bases at J, with 19 bases between. The CDR3 region is CASSLAGSRVDGYTF. In DNA form, the CDR3 reads TGTGCCAGCAGCCTGGCAGGGTCTCGGGTCGATGGCTACACCTTC.

The V call is TRBV4-1, the J call TRBJ2-5; D not certain. CDR1 and CDR2 (germline): MGHRA, YSYEKL. This CDR3 spans 17 amino acids. V lost 3 bases and J lost 0, with 17 bases in between. The chain's CDR3 is CASSHPMKVADQETQYF. CDR3 in DNA: TGCGCCAGCAGCCACCCAATGAAGGTTGCAGACCAAGAGACCCAGTACTTC.

This rearrangement joins TRBV16 to TRBJ1-1; D is unresolved. The germline CDR1 and CDR2 sequences are KGHSY and FQNENV. V was shortened by 3 bases and J by 3 bases, with 11 bases between the two germline ends. CDR3 length: 14 residues. CDR3 sequence reads: CASSQAAQYTEAFF. CDR3 DNA sequence: TGTGCCAGCAGCCAGGCGGCCCAGTACACTGAAGCTTTCTTT.

The rearrangement links TRBV2 to TRBJ2-5; 11 bases fit TRBD2. The CDR3 loop spans 13 amino acids. CDR1 is SNHLY and CDR2 is FYNNEI in the germline V gene. V gave up 5 bases and J gave up 5 bases; unmatched junction bases: 1. The CDR3 region is CASSRTSGETQYF. CDR3 coding DNA: TGTGCCAGCAGTAGGACTAGCGGGGAGACCCAGTACTTC.

The chain is built from TRBV5-1 and TRBJ1-2, with a tentative D call TRBD1 (5 bases). This CDR3 region has 14 residues. V lost 1 base and J lost 8, with 15 bases in between. CDR1 SGHRS and CDR2 YFSETQ come from the germline V gene. CDR3 loop: CASSLRPSWDGYTF. The CDR3 nucleotides are TGCGCCAGCAGCTTGAGACCCTCCTGGGACGGCTACACCTTC.

J is TRBJ2-7 and V is TRBV12-3 or TRBV12-4, with 8 bases lining up with TRBD1. The CDR3 extends over 13 amino acids. The J segment lost 3 bases and the V segment lost 6 bases, leaving 4 bases of the junction unmatched. The CDR3 here is CASRDTGGYEQYF. CDR3 nucleotide sequence: TGTGCCAGCAGAGATACAGGGGGCTACGAGCAGTACTTC.

The chain combines TRBV6-6 with TRBJ1-2; 8 nucleotides match TRBD1. With 6 bases clipped from V and 8 bases from J, the junction kept 11 bases outside the gene matches. Germline V gene lookup returns CDR1 MNHNY and CDR2 SVGAGI (reference sequence). CDR3 length: 14 amino acids. The DNA for the CDR3 is TGTGCCAGCAGGGCCCTGACAGGGGCGGAAGGCTACACCTTC. It yields the protein CASRALTGAEGYTF.

The chain joins TRBV21-1 to TRBJ2-1; the table's D call, TRBD2, was not checked against the DNA. TRBV21-1 is annotated as a pseudogene. The CDR3 length is 15 residues. The CDR3 sequence is CASSSPSGRGGEQFF. The CDR3 DNA reads as TGTGCCAGCAGCTCTCCTAGCGGGAGAGGGGGTGAGCAGTTCTTC.

The chain combines TRBV21-1 with TRBJ1-2. TRBV21-1 is labeled a pseudogene. This CDR3 contains 15 residues. CDR3 sequence (DNA): TGTGCCAGGCTACTCCGGGCCACAAATGGCTATGGCTACACCTTC. It encodes CARLLRATNGYGYTF.

V usage is TRBV2 and J usage is TRBJ2-7; possible D gene TRBD1, 6 bases. The CDR3 spans 15 residues. With 2 bases removed from V and 1 base from J, the gap between germline ends came to 12 bases. Germline V lookup: CDR1 SNHLY, CDR2 FYNNEI. Here the CDR3 DNA reads TGTGCCAGCAGTGAATTGGACAGCACTTCCTACGAGCAGTACTTC. Translated, it gives CASSELDSTSYEQYF.

This clone appeared once. V gene TRBV5-1 combines with J gene TRBJ1-1; the match to TRBD1 covers 7 bases. V lost 0 bases, J lost 4 bases, and 6 bases stayed unmatched. CDR1 SGHRS and CDR2 YFSETQ come from the germline V gene. The CDR3 is 15 amino acids. The DNA of the CDR3 is TGCGCCAGCAGCTTGGGCGACAGGGAGACCACTGAAGCTTTCTTT. It translates to CASSLGDRETTEAFF.